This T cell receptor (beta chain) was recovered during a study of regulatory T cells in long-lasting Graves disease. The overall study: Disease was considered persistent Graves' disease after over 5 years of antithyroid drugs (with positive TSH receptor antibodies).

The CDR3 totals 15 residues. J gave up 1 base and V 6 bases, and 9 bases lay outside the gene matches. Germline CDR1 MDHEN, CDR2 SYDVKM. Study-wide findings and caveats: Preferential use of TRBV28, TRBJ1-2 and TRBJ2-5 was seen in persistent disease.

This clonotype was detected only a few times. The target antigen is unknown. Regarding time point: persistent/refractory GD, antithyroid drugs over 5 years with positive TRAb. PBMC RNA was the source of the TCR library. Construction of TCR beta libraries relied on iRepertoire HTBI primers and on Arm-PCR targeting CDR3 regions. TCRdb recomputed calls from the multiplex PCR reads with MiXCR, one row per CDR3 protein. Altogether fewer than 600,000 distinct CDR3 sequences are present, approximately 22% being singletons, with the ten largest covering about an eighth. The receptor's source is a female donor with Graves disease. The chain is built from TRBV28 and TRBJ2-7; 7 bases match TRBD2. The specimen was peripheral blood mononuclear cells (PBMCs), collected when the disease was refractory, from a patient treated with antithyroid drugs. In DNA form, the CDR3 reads TGTGCCAGCAGCCATGTGGGACTATCTTCCTACGAGCAGTACTTC. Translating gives CASSHVGLSSYEQYF.